The 19 T cell receptor beta chains presented below share a single source sample, sequenced in a study of pediatric ulcerative colitis. Rectal tissue came from one to two pinch biopsies taken at colonoscopy. Assay: immunoSEQ multiplex PCR; the TCRdb copy retains only in-frame clones and omits some. This sample has tens of thousands of clones, with over 60% found just once. Sequencing was done on a sample of gut tissue. Source of these receptors: a boy aged 5-17 years with severe ulcerative colitis.

The J gene is TRBJ2-5, the V gene TRBV4-1, with D tentatively TRBD1 (5 bases). Per the germline V gene, CDR1 is MGHRA and CDR2 is YSYEKL. This CDR3 has 11 amino acids. Trimming took off 6 bases at V and 5 bases at J, with 7 bases between the two ends. CDR3 nucleotide sequence: TGCGCCAGCAGTTACAGGGAGACCCAGTACTTC. Its translation is CASSYRETQYF.

The chain links TRBV5-1 to TRBJ1-1; TRBD1 matches at 7 bases. Per the germline V gene, CDR1 is SGHRS and CDR2 is YFSETQ. This CDR3 is built from 15 residues. With V trimmed by 0 bases and J by 2 bases, 4 bases remained unmatched. CDR3 loop: CASSLEGAYNTEAFF. The DNA for the CDR3 is TGCGCCAGCAGCTTGGAGGGGGCCTATAACACTGAAGCTTTCTTT. Using reference TRBV5-1 and TRBJ1-1 for the parts outside the CDR3, the full variable domain is KAGVTQTPRYLIKTRGQQVTLSCSPISGHRSVSWYQQTPGQGLQFLFEYFSETQRNKGNFPGRFSGRQFSNSRSEMNVSTLELGDSALYLCASSLEGAYNTEAFFGQGTRLTVV.

The rearrangement links TRBV25-1 to TRBJ2-7; unclear D gene. The CDR3 totals 11 residues. Trimming cost V 4 bases and J 6 bases, with 7 bases left between them. CDR1 is MGHDK and CDR2 is SYGVNS in the germline V gene. In nucleotides, the CDR3 is TGTGCCAGCAGTGGGCTCGTCGAGCAGTACTTC. It yields the protein CASSGLVEQYF.

The gene calls are TRBV30 and TRBJ2-1; 12 bases line up with TRBD2. This CDR3 contains 13 residues. Trimming at V came to 3 bases and at J to 15 bases, leaving 9 bases not matched to a gene. The germline gives CDR1 GTSNPN, CDR2 SVGIG (reference sequence). CDR3 DNA: TGTGCCTGGAGAGGACTAGCGGGGAGTCGCTCGTTCTTC. Its protein is CAWRGLAGSRSFF.

As for this clone: The junction differs from germline at one of its ends, possibly a read error. The chain combines TRBV7-7 with TRBJ2-2; D tentatively reads TRBD1 or TRBD2 (6 bases each). The CDR3 has 15 amino acids. Germline CDR1 and CDR2: SSHAT and FNYEAQ (reference sequence). DNA for the CDR3: TGTGCTAGCAGCTTAAGGGGGGCCGGTGACGGGGAGCTGTTTTTT. Amino acid sequence: CASSLRGAGDGELFF.

V and J are TRBV6-5 and TRBJ2-2, with 8 bases aligning to TRBD1. The J segment lost 7 bases and the V segment lost 2 bases, leaving 6 bases of the junction unmatched. This CDR3 has 15 amino acids. Germline values: CDR1 MNHEY, CDR2 SVGAGI. The CDR3 reads CASSYGDRGVGELFF. The CDR3 coding sequence is TGTGCCAGCAGTTACGGCGACAGGGGTGTCGGGGAGCTGTTTTTT.

The chain is built from TRBV6-1 and TRBJ2-1; 10 bases line up with TRBD1. With 9 bases clipped from V and 7 bases from J, the junction kept 6 bases outside the gene matches. In germline, CDR1 is MNHNS, CDR2 SASEGT. The CDR3 is made up of 13 amino acids. In DNA form, the CDR3 reads TGTGCCAGTAGGGACAGGGGAAGGAATGAGCAGTTCTTC. This sequence encodes CASRDRGRNEQFF.

The chain is built from TRBV10-1 and TRBJ1-1; D might be TRBD1 (5 bases). There are 13 residues in the CDR3. Germline-derived CDR1 and CDR2 are WNHNN and SYGVQD (reference sequence). With 0 bases removed from V and 11 bases from J, the gap between germline ends came to 13 bases. This chain's CDR3 is CASSESPGPAAFF. CDR3 DNA sequence: TGCGCCAGCAGTGAGTCGCCGGGGCCCGCGGCTTTCTTT.

This sequence joins TRBV7-6 and TRBJ2-1, with a weak D call TRBD1 (5 bases). Germline V gene data show CDR1 as SGHVS and CDR2 as FNYEAQ. The CDR3 runs 15 residues. The V and J ends lost 2 bases and 0 bases respectively, with 8 bases between them. The CDR3 bases are TGTGCCAGCAGCTTACAGGGAAGCTCCTACAATGAGCAGTTCTTC. Translated: CASSLQGSSYNEQFF.

V gene TRBV5-1 combines with J gene TRBJ2-5; 8 bases agree with TRBD1. This CDR3 is 15 amino acids long. V lost 5 bases and J lost 0; bases outside the gene matches: 6. Germline V gene lookup returns CDR1 SGHRS and CDR2 YFSETQ. CDR3 region: CASRPGQANQETQYF. CDR3 nucleotide sequence: TGCGCCAGCAGACCGGGACAGGCTAACCAAGAGACCCAGTACTTC.

This clone is a singleton in its sample. This chain links TRBV7-2 with TRBJ2-3, with D tentatively TRBD1 (5 bases). Germline CDR1 and CDR2: SGHTA and FQGNSA. The CDR3 contains 13 residues. V was cut by 5 bases and J by 5 bases, with 11 bases left in between. The CDR3 here is CASSGQSRDTQYF. In DNA form, the CDR3 reads TGTGCCAGCAGCGGACAATCTAGAGATACGCAGTATTTT.

The CDR3 region is CSVILGGGLEQYF. CDR3 in DNA: TGCAGCGTCATCTTGGGGGGGGGCCTCGAGCAGTACTTC. The chain links TRBV29-1 to TRBJ2-7; D is possibly TRBD2 (7 bases). Trimming pared 6 bases from V and 6 bases from J, leaving 18 bases between. The CDR3 loop spans 13 amino acids. From germline, CDR1 is SQVTM and CDR2 ANQGSEA.

The sample holds a few counts of this clone. V is TRBV19 and J is TRBJ2-1, with D uncertain. Germline loops: CDR1 LNHDA, CDR2 SQIVND (reference sequence). Trimming cost V 0 bases and J 4 bases, with 7 bases left between them. This CDR3 region has 14 residues. The CDR3: CASSIDGQYNEQFF. CDR3 sequence (DNA): TGTGCCAGTAGTATAGATGGGCAGTACAATGAGCAGTTCTTC. The variable domain in full, with the rest retrieved from reference TRBV19 and TRBJ2-1, is DGGITQSPKYLFRKEGQNVTLSCEQNLNHDAMYWYRQDPGQGLRLIYYSQIVNDFQKGDIAEGYSVSREKKESFPLTVTSAQKNPTAFYLCASSIDGQYNEQFFGPGTRLTVL.

By frequency in the sample, this clone is medium-sized. The rearrangement joins TRBV15 to TRBJ1-2; D might be TRBD1 (6 bases). The CDR3 extends over 16 amino acids. Germline CDR1 is LNHNV and CDR2 is YYDKDF (reference sequence). V lost 5 bases, J lost 1 base, and 17 bases lay in between. The DNA of the CDR3 is TGTGCCACCAGCTATTACAGGGTTCTTCGTAACTATGGCTACACCTTC. Its translation is CATSYYRVLRNYGYTF.

This chain joins TRBV5-1 and TRBJ1-6; D remains ambiguous. The ends were cut back, 4 bases at V and 1 base at J, with 12 bases in the middle. This CDR3 is 16 amino acids long. Germline CDR1 reads SGHRS; CDR2 reads YFSETQ. In DNA form, the CDR3 reads TGCGCCAGCAGCCTAGACCCGGAGTCCTATAATTCACCCCTCCACTTT. Its translation: CASSLDPESYNSPLHF. The full variable domain, completed using reference TRBV5-1 and TRBJ1-6, is KAGVTQTPRYLIKTRGQQVTLSCSPISGHRSVSWYQQTPGQGLQFLFEYFSETQRNKGNFPGRFSGRQFSNSRSEMNVSTLELGDSALYLCASSLDPESYNSPLHFGNGTRLTVT.

This clone came up once. The V gene is TRBV29-1, the J gene TRBJ1-5; no firm D call. There are 12 residues in the CDR3. The V end was cut by 6 bases, the J end by 5 bases, with 11 bases between. Germline V lookup: CDR1 SQVTM, CDR2 ANQGSEA. CDR3 region: CSVGMGDQPQHF. In DNA form, the CDR3 reads TGCAGCGTCGGTATGGGAGATCAGCCCCAGCATTTT.

The sample holds a few counts of this clone. V usage is TRBV5-1 and J usage is TRBJ2-3, with 8 bases aligning to TRBD2. The J segment lost 2 bases and the V segment lost 0 bases, leaving 5 bases of the junction unmatched. The CDR3 length is 16 residues. Germline loops: CDR1 SGHRS, CDR2 YFSETQ. CDR3 nucleotide sequence: TGCGCCAGCAGCTTGGGTCAGCGGGGGTACACAGATACGCAGTATTTT. Its protein is CASSLGQRGYTDTQYF.

The chain's CDR3 is CASSSGGRGYTF. CDR3 DNA: TGTGCCAGCAGTTCAGGGGGAAGGGGCTACACCTTC. The J gene is TRBJ1-2, the V gene TRBV28, with 7 bases aligning to TRBD1. V trimming: 4 bases; J trimming: 8 bases; junction bases outside the gene matches: 4. Germline CDR1 and CDR2: MDHEN and SYDVKM. The CDR3 is 12 residues long.

This clone was recorded only once. The CDR3 region is CAWKGTGNTEAFF. In nucleotides, the CDR3 is TGTGCCTGGAAAGGGACAGGGAACACTGAAGCTTTCTTT. The chain combines TRBV30 with TRBJ1-1; 8 nucleotides match TRBD1. With V trimmed by 4 bases and J by 1 base, 2 bases remained unmatched. The CDR3 runs to 13 residues. The V gene's germline CDR1 is GTSNPN and CDR2 SVGIG (reference sequence).